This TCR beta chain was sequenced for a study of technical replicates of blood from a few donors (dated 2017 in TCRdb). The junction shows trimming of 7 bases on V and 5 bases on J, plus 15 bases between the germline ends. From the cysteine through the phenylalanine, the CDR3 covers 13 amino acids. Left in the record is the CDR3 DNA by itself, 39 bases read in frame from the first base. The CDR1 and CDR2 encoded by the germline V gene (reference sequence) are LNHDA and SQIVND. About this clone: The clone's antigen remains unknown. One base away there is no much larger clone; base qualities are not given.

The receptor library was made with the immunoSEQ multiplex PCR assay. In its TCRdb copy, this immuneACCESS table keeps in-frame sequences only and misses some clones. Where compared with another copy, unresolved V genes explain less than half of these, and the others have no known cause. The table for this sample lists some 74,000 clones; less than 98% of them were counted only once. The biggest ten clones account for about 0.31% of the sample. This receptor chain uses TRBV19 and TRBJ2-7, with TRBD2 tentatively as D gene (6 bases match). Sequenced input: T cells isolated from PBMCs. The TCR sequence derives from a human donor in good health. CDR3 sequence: CASTQAGSHEQYF. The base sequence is TGTGCCAGTACCCAAGCGGGTTCCCACGAGCAGTACTTC.